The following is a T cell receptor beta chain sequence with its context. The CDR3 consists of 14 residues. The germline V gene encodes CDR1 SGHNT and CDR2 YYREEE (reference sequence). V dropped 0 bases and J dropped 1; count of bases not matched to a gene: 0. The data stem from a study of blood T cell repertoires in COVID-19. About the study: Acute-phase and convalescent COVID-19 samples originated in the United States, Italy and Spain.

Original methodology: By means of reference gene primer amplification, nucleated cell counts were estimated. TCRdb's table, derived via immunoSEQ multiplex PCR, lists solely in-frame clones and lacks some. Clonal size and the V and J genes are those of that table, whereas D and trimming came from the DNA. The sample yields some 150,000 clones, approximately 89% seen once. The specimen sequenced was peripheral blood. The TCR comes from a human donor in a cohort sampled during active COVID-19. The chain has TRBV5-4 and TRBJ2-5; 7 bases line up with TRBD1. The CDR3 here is CASSLDRGQETQYF. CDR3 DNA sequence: TGTGCCAGCAGCTTGGACAGGGGCCAAGAGACCCAGTACTTC.